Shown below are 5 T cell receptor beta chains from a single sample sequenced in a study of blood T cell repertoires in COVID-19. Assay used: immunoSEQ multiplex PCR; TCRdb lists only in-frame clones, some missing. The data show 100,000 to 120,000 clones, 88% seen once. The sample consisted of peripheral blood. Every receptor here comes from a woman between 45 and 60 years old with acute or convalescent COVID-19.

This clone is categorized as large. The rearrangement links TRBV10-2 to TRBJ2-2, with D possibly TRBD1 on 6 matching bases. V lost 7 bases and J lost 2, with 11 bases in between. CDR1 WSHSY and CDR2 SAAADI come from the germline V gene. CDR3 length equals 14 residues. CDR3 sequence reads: CASTQGGNTGELFF. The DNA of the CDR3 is TGCGCCAGCACCCAAGGGGGAAACACCGGGGAGCTGTTTTTT.

This CDR3 reads CASSLRWLAGGPASTDTQYF. CDR3 coding DNA: TGTGCCAGCAGTCTAAGGTGGCTAGCGGGAGGCCCAGCTAGCACAGATACGCAGTATTTT. V is TRBV5-4 and J is TRBJ2-3; TRBD2 matches 11 bases. This CDR3 contains 20 residues. Trimming removed 5 bases from V and 0 bases from J; junction bases left unmatched: 17. Looked up from germline, CDR1 is SGHNT and CDR2 is YYREEE (reference sequence).

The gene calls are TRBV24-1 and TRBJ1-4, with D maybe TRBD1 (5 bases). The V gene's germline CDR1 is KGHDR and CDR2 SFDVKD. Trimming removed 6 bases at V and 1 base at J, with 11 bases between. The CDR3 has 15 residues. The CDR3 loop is CATSLGGKTNEKLFF. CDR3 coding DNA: TGTGCCACCAGTCTCGGGGGAAAAACTAATGAAAAACTGTTTTTT.

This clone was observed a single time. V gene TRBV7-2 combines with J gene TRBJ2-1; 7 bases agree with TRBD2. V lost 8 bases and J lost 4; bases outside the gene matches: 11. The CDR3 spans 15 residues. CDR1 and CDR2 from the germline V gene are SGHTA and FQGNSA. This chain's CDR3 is CASLPSAGLYNEQFF. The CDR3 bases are TGTGCCAGCCTTCCTTCAGCGGGGCTATACAATGAGCAGTTCTTC.

The chain's CDR3 is CASSIGGAGGELFF. In nucleotides, the CDR3 is TGTGCCAGTAGTATTGGCGGGGCCGGCGGGGAGCTGTTTTTT. V is TRBV19 and J is TRBJ2-2; TRBD2 might be the D (6 bases). This CDR3 is 14 amino acids long. Trimming shortened V by 3 bases and J by 7 bases, and 12 bases separated the two germline ends. Germline V lookup: CDR1 LNHDA, CDR2 SQIVND (reference sequence).